The 25 T cell receptor beta chains below were found in one sample sequenced in a study of blood T cell repertoires in COVID-19. The method was immunoSEQ multiplex PCR; TCRdb's version includes in-frame clones alone and lacks a portion of them. The sample gives roughly 42,000 clones, 60% to 80% of which show up once; approximately 30% is in the top ten. The sequencing input was peripheral blood. These receptors came from a woman older than 75 with acute or convalescent COVID-19.

The chain couples TRBV6-2 or TRBV6-3 to TRBJ2-3; D gene unclear. Germline CDR1 reads MNHEY; CDR2 reads SVGEGT. Trimming pared 4 bases from V and 4 bases from J, leaving 6 bases between. The CDR3 spans 12 residues. CDR3 nucleotide sequence: TGTGCCAGCAGTTTCTTCTCAGATACGCAGTATTTT. This encodes CASSFFSDTQYF.

The chain links TRBV10-1 to TRBJ2-2, with D possibly matching TRBD1 (5 bases). The ends were cut back, 0 bases at V and 6 bases at J, with 23 bases in the middle. Germline V lookup: CDR1 WNHNN, CDR2 SYGVQD (reference sequence). The CDR3 consists of 19 residues. CDR3 amino acids: CASSESIPDSASSPGELFF. CDR3 in DNA: TGCGCCAGCAGTGAGTCCATCCCTGACAGCGCTTCGTCTCCCGGGGAGCTGTTTTTT.

The chain uses TRBV25-1 and TRBJ2-5; 8 bases line up with TRBD1. J was trimmed by 5 bases and V by 3 bases; bases with no gene match: 8. Germline V gives CDR1 MGHDK, CDR2 SYGVNS. CDR3 length: 15 residues. CDR3 loop: CASSEFQGASETQYF. CDR3 DNA sequence: TGTGCCAGCAGTGAGTTTCAGGGGGCTAGTGAGACCCAGTACTTC.

The chain employs TRBV11-2 and TRBJ2-3, with D possibly matching TRBD1 (5 bases). The germline gives CDR1 SGHAT, CDR2 FQNNGV. Trimming stripped 0 bases from V and 6 bases from J, with 10 bases between. The CDR3 is made up of 14 amino acids. CDR3 bases: TGTGCCAGCAGCTTAGAAGCTTGGGGCGATACGCAGTATTTT. Its translation is CASSLEAWGDTQYF.

This sequence joins TRBV6-5 and TRBJ1-2; 8 nucleotides agree with TRBD1. The CDR3 has 14 residues. The germline CDR1 and CDR2 sequences are MNHEY and SVGAGI. V trimming: 1 base; J trimming: 4 bases; junction bases outside the gene matches: 2. The CDR3 loop is CASSYLGQGYGYTF. The CDR3 DNA reads TGTGCCAGCAGTTACTTAGGACAGGGCTATGGCTACACCTTC.

This clone has just a few counts. The rearrangement joins TRBV5-1 to TRBJ1-1; maybe TRBD1 (5 bases). The ends were cut back, 4 bases at V and 5 bases at J, with 15 bases in the middle. Germline-derived CDR1 and CDR2 are SGHRS and YFSETQ. The CDR3 has 14 residues. The CDR3 loop is CASSPVGGGTEAFF. CDR3 DNA sequence: TGCGCCAGCAGCCCCGTGGGGGGGGGAACTGAAGCTTTCTTT.

The chain combines TRBV6-5 with TRBJ2-1; 8 bases line up with TRBD2. Losses at the gene ends were 5 bases for V and 3 bases for J; bases not matched to a gene: 3. The CDR3 sequence is 14 residues long. Germline V lookup: CDR1 MNHEY, CDR2 SVGAGI. The CDR3, as DNA: TGTGCCAGCAGTCGGACTAGCTTCTACAATGAGCAGTTCTTC. Translation: CASSRTSFYNEQFF.

The chain carries TRBV3-1 (or the pseudogene TRBV3-2) and TRBJ2-7, with D maybe TRBD2 (5 bases). The germline V gene has CDR1 LGHDT and CDR2 YNNKEL (reference sequence). CDR3 length: 13 amino acids. The germline V and J ends were trimmed by 3 bases and 2 bases, with 8 bases remaining between them. The CDR3 nucleotides are TGTGCCAGCAGCCATCTGAGGGCCTACGAGCAGTACTTC. As protein: CASSHLRAYEQYF.

The chain carries TRBV7-3 and TRBJ2-6; 12 positions agree with TRBD2. The CDR3 length is 19 residues. V gave up 1 base and J gave up 0 bases; unmatched junction bases: 4. From germline, CDR1 is SGHTA and CDR2 FQGTGA. Here the CDR3 DNA reads TGTGCCAGCAGCTTAAGGGCTAGCGGGAGGGCCTCTGGGGCCAACGTCCTGACTTTC. As protein: CASSLRASGRASGANVLTF. The variable domain in full, with the rest retrieved from reference TRBV7-3 and TRBJ2-6, is GAGVSQTPSNKVTEKGKYVELRCDPISGHTALYWYRQSLGQGPEFLIYFQGTGAADDSGLPNDRFFAVRPEGSVSTLKIQRTERGDSAVYLCASSLRASGRASGANVLTFGAGSRLTVL.

This chain uses TRBV5-1 with TRBJ1-2; D remains ambiguous. V gave up 4 bases and J gave up 4 bases, with 14 bases separating them. Germline-derived CDR1 and CDR2 are SGHRS and YFSETQ. This CDR3 spans 14 amino acids. CDR3 nucleotides: TGCGCCAGCAGCGACGAAAGTTCGGGCTATGGCTACACCTTC. Amino acid sequence: CASSDESSGYGYTF.

The V call is TRBV11-2, the J call TRBJ1-1; no clear D gene. The V and J ends lost 7 bases and 7 bases respectively, with 10 bases between them. This CDR3 comprises 11 residues. Germline V gene lookup returns CDR1 SGHAT and CDR2 FQNNGV. This chain's CDR3 is CASIGPGEAFF. Here the CDR3 DNA reads TGTGCCAGCATTGGTCCGGGTGAAGCTTTCTTT.

Written as DNA, the CDR3 is TGCGCCAGCAGCCCGGCGCAGGGGACGGGGGAGACCCAGTACTTC. As protein: CASSPAQGTGETQYF. The genes are TRBV5-1 and TRBJ2-5; D might be TRBD1 (6 bases). The CDR3 extends over 15 amino acids. Germline-derived CDR1 and CDR2 are SGHRS and YFSETQ. Trimming cost V 4 bases and J 5 bases, with 18 bases left between them.

This rearrangement joins TRBV6-6 to TRBJ2-7; no clear D. The CDR3 consists of 14 residues. Trimming took off 2 bases at V and 3 bases at J, with 11 bases between the two ends. Looked up from germline, CDR1 is MNHNY and CDR2 is SVGAGI (reference sequence). CDR3 sequence (DNA): TGTGCCAGCAGTTACACTCCTAGTCTCTACGAGCAGTACTTC. Encoded protein: CASSYTPSLYEQYF.

The gene calls are TRBV9 and TRBJ2-7; 8 bases are a match to TRBD2. The CDR3 length is 15 residues. V shed 0 bases, J shed 4 bases, and the junction held 6 bases outside the gene matches. Germline V gene lookup returns CDR1 SGDLS and CDR2 YYNGEE. Here the CDR3 reads CASSVGISGTYEQYF. The CDR3 DNA sequence: TGTGCCAGCAGCGTAGGGATTAGCGGGACATACGAGCAGTACTTC.

This clone appeared a single time. V usage is TRBV27 and J usage is TRBJ2-7, with a possible D match to TRBD2 (6 bases). Looked up from germline, CDR1 is MNHEY and CDR2 is SMNVEV (reference sequence). The ends were cut back, 7 bases at V and 5 bases at J, with 15 bases in the middle. The CDR3 length is 13 residues. CDR3 sequence reads: CASTGVFRHEQYF. The CDR3 nucleotides read TGTGCCAGCACGGGGGTCTTTCGTCACGAGCAGTACTTC.

The chain recombines TRBV18 with TRBJ2-7, with D possibly matching TRBD2 (5 bases). The germline gives CDR1 KGHSH, CDR2 LQKENI. The CDR3 has 13 residues. The V end lost 5 bases, the J end lost 6 bases, and 14 bases lay between the germline ends. The CDR3 region has the DNA TGTGCCAGCTCATTTCTCCAAGGAGGCGAGCAGTACTTC. It encodes CASSFLQGGEQYF.

In its sample, this clone was seen a few times. The J gene is TRBJ1-1, the V gene TRBV7-8; the match to TRBD1 covers 9 bases. Germline trimming cut 3 bases from V and 2 bases from J; bases unmatched to any gene: 7. Germline assignment: CDR1 SGHVS and CDR2 FQNEAQ. The CDR3 has 16 residues. CDR3 loop: CASSLAGTGRNTEAFF. CDR3 DNA: TGTGCCAGCAGCTTGGCCGGGACAGGGAGAAACACTGAAGCTTTCTTT.

The chain is built from TRBV6-5 and TRBJ1-1; tentatively, D is TRBD1 (5 bases). This CDR3 has 13 amino acids. Trimming removed 8 bases from V and 8 bases from J, with 18 bases in between. The germline V gene has CDR1 MNHEY and CDR2 SVGAGI. The CDR3 loop reads CASGQGFRGEAFF. The CDR3 coding sequence is TGTGCCAGCGGCCAGGGATTTCGGGGGGAAGCTTTCTTT.

The V call is TRBV5-6, the J call TRBJ2-7, with D possibly matching TRBD2 (5 bases). Trimming removed 10 bases at V and 3 bases at J, with 14 bases between. The CDR3 contains 12 residues. Per germline, CDR1 SGHDT and CDR2 YYEEEE. The CDR3 DNA is TGTGCCTCCCGCGGCGCGGGCTACGAGCAGTACTTC. It yields the protein CASRGAGYEQYF.

The chain combines TRBV6-5 with TRBJ1-5, with TRBD1 as a possible D gene (5 bases). The CDR3 covers 14 residues. Germline CDR1 reads MNHEY; CDR2 reads SVGAGI. Trimming stripped 6 bases from V and 2 bases from J, with 11 bases between. CDR3 sequence: CASRDGRGNQPQHF. In DNA form, the CDR3 reads TGTGCCAGCAGAGACGGCAGGGGCAATCAGCCCCAGCATTTT.

The gene calls are TRBV4-2 and TRBJ2-7; 8 bases map to TRBD1. Trimming cost V 2 bases and J 7 bases; bases outside gene matches: 10. Germline loops: CDR1 LGHNA, CDR2 YNFKEQ. The CDR3 has 15 residues. The CDR3 DNA is TGTGCCAGCAGCCAATGGCAGGGGGCCCCCCTAGAGCAGTACTTC. This gives the protein CASSQWQGAPLEQYF.

The chain recombines TRBV18 with TRBJ1-2, with D unclear. Germline values: CDR1 KGHSH, CDR2 LQKENI. The CDR3 covers 12 residues. The ends were cut back, 6 bases at V and 2 bases at J, with 7 bases in the middle. CDR3 protein: CASSGENYGYTF. The DNA for the CDR3 is TGTGCCAGCTCCGGGGAGAACTATGGCTACACCTTC.

This clone showed up just a few times. The V and J genes are TRBV7-2 and TRBJ2-7, with D perhaps TRBD2 (6 bases). The V end lost 1 base, the J end lost 6 bases, and 19 bases lay between the germline ends. Germline V lookup: CDR1 SGHTA, CDR2 FQGNSA. This CDR3 spans 16 amino acids. CDR3 sequence reads: CASSLGFGAFGSEQYF. CDR3 coding DNA: TGTGCCAGCAGCTTAGGATTTGGGGCCTTCGGGAGCGAGCAGTACTTC.

This chain joins TRBV10-1 and TRBJ1-1; 9 bases are a match to TRBD1. Germline CDR1 is WNHNN and CDR2 is SYGVQD (reference sequence). V lost 4 bases and J lost 0; bases outside the gene matches: 6. The CDR3 consists of 16 residues. CDR3 protein: CASSGQQGALNTEAFF. CDR3 DNA: TGCGCCAGCAGTGGTCAACAGGGGGCCCTGAACACTGAAGCTTTCTTT.

The chain recombines TRBV11-2 with TRBJ2-4; tentative D call: TRBD2 (6 bases). In germline, CDR1 is SGHAT, CDR2 FQNNGV. The CDR3 consists of 16 residues. V gave up 1 base and J gave up 5 bases, with 15 bases separating them. The CDR3 nucleotides are TGTGCCAGCAGCTTAGTTGGGGGAGGAAACCAAAACATTCAGTACTTC. This codes for CASSLVGGGNQNIQYF.